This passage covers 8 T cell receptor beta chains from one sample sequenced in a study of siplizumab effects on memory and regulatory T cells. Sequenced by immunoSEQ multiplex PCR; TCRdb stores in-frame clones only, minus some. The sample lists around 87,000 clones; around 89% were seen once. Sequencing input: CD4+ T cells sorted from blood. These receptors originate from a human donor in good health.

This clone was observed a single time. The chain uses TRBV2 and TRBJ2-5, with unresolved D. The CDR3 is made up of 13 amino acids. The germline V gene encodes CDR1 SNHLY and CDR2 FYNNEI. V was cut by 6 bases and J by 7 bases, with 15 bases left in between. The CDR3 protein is CASSLGAFGTQYF. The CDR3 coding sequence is TGTGCCAGCAGCCTCGGCGCTTTTGGGACCCAGTACTTC.

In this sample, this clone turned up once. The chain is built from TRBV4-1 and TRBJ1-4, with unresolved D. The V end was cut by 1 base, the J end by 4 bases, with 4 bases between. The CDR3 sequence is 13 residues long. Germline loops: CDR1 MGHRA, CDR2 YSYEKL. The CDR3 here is CASSQVSNEKLFF. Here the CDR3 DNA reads TGCGCCAGCAGCCAAGTCAGTAATGAAAAACTGTTTTTT.

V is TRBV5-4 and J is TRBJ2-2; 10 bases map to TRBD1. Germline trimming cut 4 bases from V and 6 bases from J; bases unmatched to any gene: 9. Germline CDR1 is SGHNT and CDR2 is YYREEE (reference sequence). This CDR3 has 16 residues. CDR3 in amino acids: CASSRGGQGLSGELFF. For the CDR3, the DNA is TGTGCCAGCAGCCGGGGGGGACAGGGGTTGTCCGGGGAGCTGTTTTTT.

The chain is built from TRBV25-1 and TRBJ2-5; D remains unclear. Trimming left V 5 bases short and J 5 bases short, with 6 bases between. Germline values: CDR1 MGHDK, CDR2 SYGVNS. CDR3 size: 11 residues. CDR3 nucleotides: TGTGCCAGCAGTATGGTGGAGACCCAGTACTTC. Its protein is CASSMVETQYF.

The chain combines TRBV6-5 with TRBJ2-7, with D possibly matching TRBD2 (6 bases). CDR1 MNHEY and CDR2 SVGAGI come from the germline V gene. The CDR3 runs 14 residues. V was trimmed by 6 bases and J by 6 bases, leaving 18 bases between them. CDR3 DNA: TGTGCCAGCAGGAGGCAAGAGCGTAGCGGCGAGCAGTACTTC. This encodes CASRRQERSGEQYF.

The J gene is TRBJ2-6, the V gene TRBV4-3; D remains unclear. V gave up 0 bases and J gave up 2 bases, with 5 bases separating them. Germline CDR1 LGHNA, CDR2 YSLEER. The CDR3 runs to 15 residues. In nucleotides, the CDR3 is TGCGCCAGCAGCCAAGATAGGACTGGGGCCAACGTCCTGACTTTC. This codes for CASSQDRTGANVLTF.

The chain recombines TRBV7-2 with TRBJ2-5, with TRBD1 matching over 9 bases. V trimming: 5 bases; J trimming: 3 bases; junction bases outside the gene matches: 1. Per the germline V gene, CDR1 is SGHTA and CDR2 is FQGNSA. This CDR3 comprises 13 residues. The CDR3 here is CASSRDREETQYF. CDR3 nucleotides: TGTGCCAGCAGCCGGGACAGGGAAGAGACCCAGTACTTC.

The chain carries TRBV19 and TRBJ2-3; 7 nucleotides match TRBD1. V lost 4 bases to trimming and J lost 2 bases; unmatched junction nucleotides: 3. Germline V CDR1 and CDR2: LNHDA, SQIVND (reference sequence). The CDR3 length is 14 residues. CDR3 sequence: CASSTGQVTDTQYF. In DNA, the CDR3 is TGTGCCAGTAGTACCGGACAGGTCACAGATACGCAGTATTTT.